The 12 T cell receptor beta chains below all came from one sample that was sequenced in a study of blood T cell repertoires in COVID-19 (dated by TCRdb to 2018 to 2021). Library creation used the immunoSEQ multiplex PCR assay. TCRdb retrieved this table from immuneACCESS and kept in-frame rearrangements only. Not all clones are present; in checked studies, unresolved V genes account for under half, and no reason is known for the remainder. In this sample the table shows about 85,000 clones, approximately 90% of which occur a single time. Of the sample, roughly 2.3% falls within the top ten clones. The specimen sequenced was peripheral blood. The receptor set was obtained from a human donor with active COVID-19. The donor label of this sample is uncertain.

The rearrangement joins TRBV3-1 (or the pseudogene TRBV3-2) to TRBJ1-5; D perhaps matches TRBD1 (5 bases). Deletions cut 11 bases from V and 5 bases from J, with 13 bases between. The CDR3 extends over 12 amino acids. The germline CDR1 and CDR2 sequences are LGHDT and YNNKEL (reference sequence). CDR3 protein: CAPGLRDQPQHF. The CDR3 DNA reads as TGTGCCCCCGGCCTCAGGGATCAGCCCCAGCATTTT.

The chain is built from TRBV5-1 and TRBJ2-1; 9 bases align to TRBD1. Germline lookup yields CDR1 SGHRS and CDR2 YFSETQ. CDR3 size: 15 residues. The ends lost 4 bases at V and 3 bases at J; junction bases unmatched: 5. CDR3 nucleotide sequence: TGCGCCAGCAGCCCGGGACAGGGCCTCTACAATGAGCAGTTCTTC. This translates into CASSPGQGLYNEQFF.

This sequence joins TRBV2 and TRBJ2-3; 7 bases agree with TRBD2. The CDR3 is 15 amino acids. Germline V CDR1 and CDR2: SNHLY, FYNNEI. V trimming: 6 bases; J trimming: 7 bases; junction bases outside the gene matches: 13. This CDR3 is CASSGSSGISNTQYF. The CDR3 DNA is TGTGCCAGCAGCGGGTCGAGCGGGATCTCGAATACGCAGTATTTT.

This clone has just one count. The J gene is TRBJ1-6, the V gene TRBV5-5; possibly TRBD1 for D (6 bases). The CDR3 spans 15 residues. Germline V gene sequence: CDR1 SGHKS, CDR2 YYEKEE (reference sequence). V was pared by 4 bases and J by 5 bases, with 13 bases between. The CDR3 DNA reads TGTGCCAGCAGCCGGGGAGGGGGAGATAATTCACCCCTCCACTTT. Residues: CASSRGGGDNSPLHF.

V and J are TRBV6-6 and TRBJ1-6, with D possibly being TRBD1 (6 bases). Germline V CDR1 and CDR2: MNHNY, SVGAGI (reference sequence). Trimming shortened V by 3 bases and J by 10 bases, and 16 bases separated the two germline ends. CDR3 length: 15 amino acids. As DNA, the CDR3 is TGTGCCAGCAGTTATGATGGGGCACAGGGATCACCCCTCCACTTT. Its protein is CASSYDGAQGSPLHF.

This chain connects TRBV6-1 to TRBJ1-2; D is unclear. Trimming removed 1 base at V and 3 bases at J, with 6 bases between. The CDR3 sequence is 13 residues long. The germline gives CDR1 MNHNS, CDR2 SASEGT. CDR3 nucleotide sequence: TGTGCCAGCAGTGAAGTGAGGGACTATGGCTACACCTTC. Translated: CASSEVRDYGYTF.

The rearrangement uses TRBV18 and TRBJ1-4; 8 bases map to TRBD1. The CDR3 consists of 14 residues. The J segment lost 6 bases and the V segment lost 2 bases, leaving 2 bases of the junction unmatched. CDR1 and CDR2 from the germline V gene are KGHSH and LQKENI. The CDR3, as DNA: TGTGCCAGCTCACCATTACAGGGGGATGAAAAACTGTTTTTT. Its protein product is CASSPLQGDEKLFF.

V usage is TRBV27 and J usage is TRBJ1-2, with D unresolved. V shed 8 bases and J shed 4 bases, with 20 bases lying between them. CDR3 length: 15 amino acids. Germline-derived CDR1 and CDR2 are MNHEY and SMNVEV (reference sequence). The CDR3 DNA is TGTGCCAGCGCCATGGCAGAGGCCAACTTCTATGGCTACACCTTC. Its translation is CASAMAEANFYGYTF.

The chain recombines TRBV5-4 with TRBJ2-2; 8 bases fit TRBD1. Germline values: CDR1 SGHNT, CDR2 YYREEE (reference sequence). V shed 3 bases, J shed 6 bases, and the junction held 1 base outside the gene matches. This CDR3 comprises 13 residues. In nucleotides, the CDR3 is TGTGCCAGCAGCTCACAGGGGGCCGGGGAGCTGTTTTTT. It codes for CASSSQGAGELFF.

This clone was recorded only once. This chain joins TRBV7-3 and TRBJ1-2; TRBD1 aligns across 7 bases. CDR3 size: 16 residues. Germline V lookup: CDR1 SGHTA, CDR2 FQGTGA. J was trimmed by 6 bases and V by 1 base; bases with no gene match: 11. This CDR3 reads CASSLRTQQGMNGYTF. For the CDR3, the DNA is TGTGCCAGCAGCTTAAGAACCCAACAGGGGATGAATGGCTACACCTTC.

This chain uses TRBV6-5 with TRBJ2-7; D possibly corresponds to TRBD1 (5 bases). Looked up from germline, CDR1 is MNHEY and CDR2 is SVGAGI. The germline V and J ends were trimmed by 6 bases and 4 bases, with 19 bases remaining between them. CDR3 length equals 15 residues. CDR3 nucleotides: TGTGCCAGCAGCTGGACACCTGAGGAATCTTACGAGCAGTACTTC. It yields the protein CASSWTPEESYEQYF.

The chain carries TRBV27 and TRBJ1-2; tentatively, D is TRBD1 (6 bases). Between the trimmed V and J ends, which lost 5 bases and 3 bases, there was a span of 13 bases. The CDR3 sequence is 14 residues long. The V gene's germline CDR1 is MNHEY and CDR2 SMNVEV (reference sequence). The CDR3 loop reads CASSMRQDHYGYTF. CDR3 nucleotide sequence: TGTGCCAGCAGTATGCGACAGGACCACTATGGCTACACCTTC.